This T cell receptor (beta chain) came from a study of Ad26.COV2.S vaccination and SARS-CoV-2 variants. On the study more broadly: The vaccine Ad26.COV2.S was put into the muscle once, or twice with 56 days between. Overall study findings and caveats: TCR breadth and depth analyses may have underestimated total T cell responses. Non-spike TCR breadth showed similarity between vaccine and placebo recipients.

In regard to this clone: Its specificity is not known.

This sample's treatment: 19 received Ad26.COV2.S at low or high dose, single or two shots; about 5 received placebo; per-sample allocation not given. After the first vaccine or placebo injection, samples were drawn on day 63. The method was immunoSEQ multiplex PCR; TCRdb's version includes in-frame clones alone and lacks a portion of them. Seen here are 350,000 to 450,000 clones, about 89% observed once, and the top ten hold about 1.9%. Germline V gene data show CDR1 as MGHRA and CDR2 as YSYEKL. This CDR3 has 16 residues. V gave up 2 bases and J gave up 3 bases; unmatched junction bases: 6. The clonotype was recovered from a person aged 18 to 59 who received the Ad26.COV2.S COVID-19 vaccine or a placebo. The rearrangement joins TRBV4-1 to TRBJ2-3, with 9 bases lining up with TRBD1. The specimen comprised peripheral blood, sampled in a trial of Ad26.COV2.S vaccine versus placebo. CDR3 coding DNA: TGCGCCAGCAGCCAACTTAGACAGGGGGGAACAGATACGCAGTATTTT. Encoded protein: CASSQLRQGGTDTQYF.